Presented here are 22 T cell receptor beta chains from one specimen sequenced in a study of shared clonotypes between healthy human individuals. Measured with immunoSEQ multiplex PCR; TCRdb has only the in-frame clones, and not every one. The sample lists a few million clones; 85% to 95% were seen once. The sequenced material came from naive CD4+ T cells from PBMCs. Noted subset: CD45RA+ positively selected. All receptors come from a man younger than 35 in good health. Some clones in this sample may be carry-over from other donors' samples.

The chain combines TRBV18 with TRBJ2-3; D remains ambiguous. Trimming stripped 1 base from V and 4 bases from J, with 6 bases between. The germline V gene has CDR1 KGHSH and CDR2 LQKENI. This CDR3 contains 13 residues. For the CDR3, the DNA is TGTGCCAGCTCACCACTCGTCTCAGATACGCAGTATTTT. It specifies CASSPLVSDTQYF.

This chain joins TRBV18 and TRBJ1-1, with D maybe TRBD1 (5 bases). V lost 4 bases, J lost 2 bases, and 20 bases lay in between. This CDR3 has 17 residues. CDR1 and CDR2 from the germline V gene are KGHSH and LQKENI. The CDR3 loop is CASSRYRSGGLNTEAFF. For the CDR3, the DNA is TGTGCCAGCTCACGCTACAGGTCGGGAGGACTTAACACTGAAGCTTTCTTT.

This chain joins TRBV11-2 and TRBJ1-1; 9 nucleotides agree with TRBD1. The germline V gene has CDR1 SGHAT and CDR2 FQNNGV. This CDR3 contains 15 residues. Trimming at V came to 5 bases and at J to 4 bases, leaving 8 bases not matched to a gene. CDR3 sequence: CASSHNRGPATEAFF. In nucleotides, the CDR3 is TGTGCCAGCAGCCACAACAGGGGGCCGGCCACTGAAGCTTTCTTT.

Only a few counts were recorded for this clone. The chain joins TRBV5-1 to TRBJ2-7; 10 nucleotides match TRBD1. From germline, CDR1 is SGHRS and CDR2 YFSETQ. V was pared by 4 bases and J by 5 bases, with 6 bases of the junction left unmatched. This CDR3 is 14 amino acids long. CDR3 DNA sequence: TGCGCCAGCAGCACCGGGACAGGGGACCACGAGCAGTACTTC. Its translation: CASSTGTGDHEQYF.

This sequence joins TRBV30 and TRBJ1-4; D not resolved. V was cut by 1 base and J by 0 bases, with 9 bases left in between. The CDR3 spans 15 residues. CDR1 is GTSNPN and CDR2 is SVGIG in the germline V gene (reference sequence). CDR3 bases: TGTGCCTGGAGTGGCCGGGCCGCAACTAATGAAAAACTGTTTTTT. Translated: CAWSGRAATNEKLFF.

Here the CDR3 reads CASSERGLDTEAFF. The CDR3 nucleotides read TGTGCCAGCAGTGAAAGGGGGCTCGACACTGAAGCTTTCTTT. V and J are TRBV6-1 and TRBJ1-1, with TRBD1 identical over 7 bases. The germline V gene encodes CDR1 MNHNS and CDR2 SASEGT. The ends lost 2 bases at V and 3 bases at J; junction bases unmatched: 3. CDR3 length equals 14 residues.

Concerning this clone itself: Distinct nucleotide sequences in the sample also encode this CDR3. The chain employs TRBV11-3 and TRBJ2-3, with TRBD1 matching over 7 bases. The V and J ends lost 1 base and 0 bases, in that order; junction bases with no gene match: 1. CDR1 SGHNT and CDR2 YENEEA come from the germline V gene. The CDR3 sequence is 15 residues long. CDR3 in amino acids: CASSLGRGSTDTQYF. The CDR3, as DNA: TGTGCCAGCAGCTTAGGCAGGGGGAGCACAGATACGCAGTATTTT.

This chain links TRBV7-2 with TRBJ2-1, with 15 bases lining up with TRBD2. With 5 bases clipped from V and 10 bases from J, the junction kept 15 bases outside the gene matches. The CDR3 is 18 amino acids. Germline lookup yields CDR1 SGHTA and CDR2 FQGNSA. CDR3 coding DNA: TGTGCCAGCAGCCCCCTGCCGGGACTAGCGGGAGGACTGGGCGAGCAGTTCTTC. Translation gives CASSPLPGLAGGLGEQFF.

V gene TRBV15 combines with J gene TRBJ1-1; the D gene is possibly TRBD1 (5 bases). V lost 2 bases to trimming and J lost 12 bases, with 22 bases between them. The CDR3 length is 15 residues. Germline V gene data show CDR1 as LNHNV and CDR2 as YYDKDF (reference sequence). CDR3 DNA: TGTGCCACCAGCAGACGGGACTGGGGCGGGCGCCAGACTTTCTTT. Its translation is CATSRRDWGGRQTFF.

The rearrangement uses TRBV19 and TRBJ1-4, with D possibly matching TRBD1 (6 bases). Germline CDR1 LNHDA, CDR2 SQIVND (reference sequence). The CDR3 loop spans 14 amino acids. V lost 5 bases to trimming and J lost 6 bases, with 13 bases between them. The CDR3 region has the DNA TGTGCCAGTAGTGACCCGGGGGCGGATGAAAAACTGTTTTTT. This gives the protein CASSDPGADEKLFF. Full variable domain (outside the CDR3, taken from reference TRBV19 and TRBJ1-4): DGGITQSPKYLFRKEGQNVTLSCEQNLNHDAMYWYRQDPGQGLRLIYYSQIVNDFQKGDIAEGYSVSREKKESFPLTVTSAQKNPTAFYLCASSDPGADEKLFFGSGTQLSVL.

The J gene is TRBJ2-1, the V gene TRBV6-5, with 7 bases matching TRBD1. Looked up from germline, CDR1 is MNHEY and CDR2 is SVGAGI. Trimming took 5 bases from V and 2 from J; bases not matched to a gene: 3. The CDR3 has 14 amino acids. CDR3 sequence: CASSPQGAYNEQFF. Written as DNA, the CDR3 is TGTGCCAGCAGTCCCCAGGGGGCCTACAATGAGCAGTTCTTC.

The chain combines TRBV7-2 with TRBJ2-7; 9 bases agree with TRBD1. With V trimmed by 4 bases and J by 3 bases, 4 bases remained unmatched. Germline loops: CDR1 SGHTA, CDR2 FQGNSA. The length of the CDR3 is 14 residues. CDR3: CASSSLTGGYEQYF. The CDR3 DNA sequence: TGTGCCAGCAGCTCCCTGACAGGGGGCTACGAGCAGTACTTC. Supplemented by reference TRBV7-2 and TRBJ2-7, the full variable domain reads GAGVSQSPSNKVTEKGKDVELRCDPISGHTALYWYRQSLGQGLEFLIYFQGNSAPDKSGLPSDRFSAERTGGSVSTLTIQRTQQEDSAVYLCASSSLTGGYEQYFGPGTRLTVT.

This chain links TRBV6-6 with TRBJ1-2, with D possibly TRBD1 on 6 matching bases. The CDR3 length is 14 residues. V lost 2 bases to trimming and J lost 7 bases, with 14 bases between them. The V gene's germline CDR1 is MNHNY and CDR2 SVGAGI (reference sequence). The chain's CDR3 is CASSYRLAQGGYTF. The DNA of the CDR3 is TGTGCCAGCAGTTACCGACTGGCACAGGGTGGCTACACCTTC.

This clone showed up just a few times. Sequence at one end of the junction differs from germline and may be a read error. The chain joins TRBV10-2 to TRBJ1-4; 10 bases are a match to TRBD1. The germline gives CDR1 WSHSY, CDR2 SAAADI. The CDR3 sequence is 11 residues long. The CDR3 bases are TGCGCCAGCAGTGAGTGTCGGGACAGGGGATTT. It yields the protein CASSECRDRGF.

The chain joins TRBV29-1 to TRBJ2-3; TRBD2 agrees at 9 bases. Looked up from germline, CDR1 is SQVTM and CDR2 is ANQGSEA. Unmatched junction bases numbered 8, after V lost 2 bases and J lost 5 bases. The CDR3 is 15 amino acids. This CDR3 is CSVERAGGRGDTQYF. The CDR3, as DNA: TGCAGCGTTGAAAGGGCGGGGGGGCGTGGAGATACGCAGTATTTT.

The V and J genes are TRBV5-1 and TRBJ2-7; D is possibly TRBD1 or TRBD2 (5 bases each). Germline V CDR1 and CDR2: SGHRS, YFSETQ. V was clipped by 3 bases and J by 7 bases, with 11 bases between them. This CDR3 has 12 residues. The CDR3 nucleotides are TGCGCCAGCAGCTCACGTGGGACGGAGCAGTACTTC. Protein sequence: CASSSRGTEQYF.

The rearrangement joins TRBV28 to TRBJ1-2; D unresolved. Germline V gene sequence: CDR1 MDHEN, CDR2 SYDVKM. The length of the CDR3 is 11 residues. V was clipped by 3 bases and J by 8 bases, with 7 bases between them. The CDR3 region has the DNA TGTGCCAGCAGTTTCCAGACCGGCTACACCTTC. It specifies CASSFQTGYTF.

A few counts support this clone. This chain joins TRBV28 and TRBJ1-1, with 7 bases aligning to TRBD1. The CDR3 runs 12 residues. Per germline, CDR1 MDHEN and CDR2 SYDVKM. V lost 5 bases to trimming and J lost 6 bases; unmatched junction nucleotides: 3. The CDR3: CASSPGQAEAFF. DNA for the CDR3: TGTGCCAGCAGTCCCGGACAGGCTGAAGCTTTCTTT.

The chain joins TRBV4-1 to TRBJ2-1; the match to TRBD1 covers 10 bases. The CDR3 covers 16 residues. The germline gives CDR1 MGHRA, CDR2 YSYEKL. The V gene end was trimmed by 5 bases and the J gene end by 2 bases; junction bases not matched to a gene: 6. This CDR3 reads CASSSSGTGAYNEQFF. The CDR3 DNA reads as TGCGCCAGCAGCTCCTCGGGGACAGGGGCCTACAATGAGCAGTTCTTC.

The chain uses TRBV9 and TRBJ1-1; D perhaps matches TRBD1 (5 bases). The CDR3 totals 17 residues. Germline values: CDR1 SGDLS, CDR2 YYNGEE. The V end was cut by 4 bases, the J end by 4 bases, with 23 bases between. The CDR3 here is CASSPRVGSLRGTEAFF. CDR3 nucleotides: TGTGCCAGCAGCCCCAGGGTGGGATCTTTGAGAGGCACTGAAGCTTTCTTT. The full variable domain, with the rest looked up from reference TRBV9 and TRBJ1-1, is DSGVTQTPKHLITATGQRVTLRCSPRSGDLSVYWYQQSLDQGLQFLIQYYNGEERAKGNILERFSAQQFPDLHSELNLSSLELGDSALYFCASSPRVGSLRGTEAFFGQGTRLTVV.

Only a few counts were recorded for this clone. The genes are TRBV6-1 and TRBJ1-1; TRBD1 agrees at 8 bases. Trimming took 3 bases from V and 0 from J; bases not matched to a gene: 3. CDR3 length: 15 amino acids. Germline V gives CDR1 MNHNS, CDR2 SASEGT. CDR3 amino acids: CASSDQGAMNTEAFF. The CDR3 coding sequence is TGTGCCAGCAGTGATCAGGGGGCCATGAACACTGAAGCTTTCTTT.

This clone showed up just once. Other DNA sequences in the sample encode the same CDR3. CDR3 protein: CASSQDSSGNTIYF. CDR3 DNA sequence: TGTGCCAGCAGCCAAGATAGTTCTGGAAACACCATATATTTT. The chain couples TRBV4-2 to TRBJ1-3, with unresolved D. The germline V and J ends were trimmed by 0 bases and 1 base, with 4 bases remaining between them. CDR1 LGHNA and CDR2 YNFKEQ come from the germline V gene. This CDR3 region has 14 residues.